These T cell receptor beta chains were read from a single sample in a study of T cell changes during pregnancy in multiple sclerosis. Clones were sequenced by immunoSEQ multiplex PCR, and TCRdb holds only the in-frame ones, with some missing. Here the sample spans tens of thousands of clones, approximately 92% being singletons. Specimen: peripheral blood, collected after pregnancy. These receptors all come from a female donor with multiple sclerosis, enrolled in a pregnancy study. CDR3s include the opening cysteine and the closing phenylalanine or tryptophan. A D gene is named only where the DNA matches it firmly. Where a row states a size, it is once, few, many or the class of an expanded clone; other rows omit it.

J: TRBJ2-2; D: TRBD1; size: NA; V: TRBV5-6; CDR3: CASSPGDRATGELFF; DNA: TGTGCCAGCAGCCCGGGGGACAGGGCCACCGGGGAGCTGTTTTTT
J: TRBJ1-1; D: NA; size: once; V: TRBV10-3; CDR3: CAITAALNTEAFF; DNA: TGTGCCATCACGGCGGCACTGAACACTGAAGCTTTCTTT
J: TRBJ2-7; D: TRBD1; size: NA; V: TRBV13; CDR3: CASSPGQGAREQYF; DNA: TGTGCCAGCAGCCCGGGACAGGGGGCGCGCGAGCAGTACTTC
J: TRBJ2-7; D: NA; size: NA; V: TRBV7-2; CDR3: CASRADSYEQYF; DNA: TGTGCCAGCAGAGCGGACAGCTACGAGCAGTACTTC
J: TRBJ2-1; D: TRBD2; size: NA; V: TRBV18; CDR3: CASSLGLADYNEQFF; DNA: TGTGCCAGCTCACTCGGACTAGCGGATTACAATGAGCAGTTCTTC
J: TRBJ2-1; D: NA; size: NA; V: TRBV10-3; CDR3: CAIRQVNEQFF; DNA: TGTGCCATCAGACAGGTAAATGAGCAGTTCTTC
J: TRBJ2-2; D: NA; size: NA; V: TRBV10-3; CDR3: CAISGGDLNTGELFF; DNA: TGTGCCATCAGTGGGGGGGACTTGAACACCGGGGAGCTGTTTTTT
J: TRBJ2-1; D: NA; size: NA; V: TRBV5-1; CDR3: CASSLFSGSSYNEQFF; DNA: TGCGCCAGCAGCTTGTTTTCCGGGAGCTCCTACAATGAGCAGTTCTTC
J: TRBJ1-5; D: TRBD1; size: NA; V: TRBV5-1; CDR3: CASSLQGSGQPQHF; DNA: TGCGCCAGCAGCCTACAGGGGTCCGGACAGCCCCAGCATTTT
J: TRBJ2-1; D: TRBD2; size: NA; V: TRBV5-1; CDR3: CASSTPGLAGGDSYNEQFF; DNA: TGCGCCAGCAGCACACCGGGACTAGCGGGGGGTGACTCCTACAATGAGCAGTTCTTC
J: TRBJ1-1; D: NA; size: NA; V: TRBV19; CDR3: CASKLEATNTEAFF; DNA: TGTGCCAGTAAGTTAGAGGCAACGAACACTGAAGCTTTTTTT
J: TRBJ1-1; D: TRBD1; size: NA; V: TRBV19; CDR3: CATGGQAGTEAFF; DNA: TGTGCCACCGGGGGACAGGCGGGAACTGAAGCTTTCTTT
J: TRBJ2-1; D: TRBD2; size: once; V: TRBV29-1; CDR3: CSVEGYLAGGDNEQFF; DNA: TGCAGCGTCGAGGGGTATCTAGCGGGAGGGGACAATGAGCAGTTCTTC
J: TRBJ2-7; D: TRBD2; size: NA; V: TRBV28; CDR3: CASSLYPQEAGDYEQYF; DNA: TGTGCCAGCAGTTTATACCCTCAAGAGGCGGGGGACTACGAGCAGTACTTC
J: TRBJ1-2; D: NA; size: NA; V: TRBV6-5; CDR3: CASSSGRGGYGYTF; DNA: TGTGCCAGCAGTTCCGGCAGGGGCGGTTATGGCTACACCTTC
J: TRBJ1-1; D: TRBD1; size: NA; V: TRBV30; CDR3: CAWRKGTGDRTEAFF; DNA: TGTGCCTGGAGGAAGGGGACAGGGGATCGGACTGAAGCTTTCTTT
J: TRBJ1-4; D: NA; size: NA; V: TRBV19; CDR3: CASSPQGYNEKLFF; DNA: TGTGCCAGTAGCCCACAGGGCTATAATGAAAAACTGTTTTTT
J: TRBJ2-3; D: TRBD2; size: NA; V: TRBV4-2; CDR3: CASSHTGSGGATDTQYF; DNA: TGTGCCAGCAGCCACACAGGGAGCGGGGGGGCGACAGATACGCAGTATTTT
J: TRBJ2-3; D: NA; size: NA; V: TRBV28; CDR3: CASSVAGGSSSTDTQYF; DNA: TGTGCCAGCAGCGTGGCGGGCGGGTCCTCTAGCACAGATACGCAGTATTTT
J: TRBJ2-2; D: TRBD1; size: NA; V: TRBV10-3; CDR3: CAISTGQGSGELFF; DNA: TGTGCCATCAGTACGGGACAGGGTTCCGGGGAGCTGTTTTTT
J: TRBJ2-5; D: TRBD2; size: NA; V: TRBV6-5; CDR3: CASSYTGTSGSETQYF; DNA: TGTGCCAGCAGTTACACAGGGACTAGCGGGAGTGAGACCCAGTACTTC
J: TRBJ1-4; D: TRBD1; size: NA; V: TRBV5-8; CDR3: CASSSLTGGTTNEKLFF; DNA: TGTGCCAGCAGCTCTTTGACAGGGGGCACGACTAATGAAAAACTGTTTTTT
J: TRBJ1-2; D: TRBD1; size: NA; V: TRBV19; CDR3: CASSSTGTHYGYTF; DNA: TGTGCCAGTAGTTCGACAGGGACCCACTATGGCTACACCTTC
J: TRBJ1-4; D: TRBD1; size: NA; V: TRBV29-1; CDR3: CSVEGTGNNEKLFF; DNA: TGCAGCGTTGAGGGGACAGGGAATAATGAAAAACTGTTTTTT
J: TRBJ2-6; D: TRBD2; size: NA; V: TRBV2; CDR3: CASSYKGLAELWGANVLTF; DNA: TGTGCCAGCAGTTATAAGGGACTAGCGGAGCTTTGGGGGGCCAACGTCCTGACTTTC
J: TRBJ1-1; D: NA; size: NA; V: TRBV5-1; CDR3: CASSLQGSPLGAFF; DNA: TGCGCCAGCAGCCTTCAGGGGTCCCCCCTCGGAGCTTTCTTT
J: TRBJ2-3; D: TRBD1; size: NA; V: TRBV7-3; CDR3: CASSLRGDRPSTDTQYF; DNA: TGTGCCAGCAGCCTAAGAGGGGACAGACCCTCCACAGATACGCAGTATTTT
J: TRBJ1-2; D: NA; size: NA; V: TRBV6-5; CDR3: CASISSGQNYGYTF; DNA: TGTGCCAGCATAAGCAGCGGACAGAACTATGGCTACACCTTC
J: TRBJ1-5; D: NA; size: NA; V: TRBV6-5; CDR3: CASSYVQNQPQHF; DNA: TGTGCCAGCAGTTACGTGCAGAATCAGCCCCAGCATTTT
J: TRBJ2-5; D: NA; size: NA; V: TRBV19; CDR3: CASTMGASQETQYF; DNA: TGTGCCAGTACCATGGGCGCGTCCCAAGAGACCCAGTACTTC
J: TRBJ1-2; D: NA; size: NA; V: TRBV27; CDR3: CASSLLGEGPGYTF; DNA: TGTGCCAGCAGTTTATTGGGGGAGGGACCCGGCTACACCTTC
J: TRBJ2-2; D: TRBD1; size: NA; V: TRBV30; CDR3: CAWSSRTGYTGELFF; DNA: TGTGCCTGGAGCAGCAGGACAGGGTACACCGGGGAGCTGTTTTTT
J: TRBJ2-7; D: NA; size: NA; V: TRBV7-8; CDR3: CASSLAGGGYEQYF; DNA: TGTGCCAGCAGCTTAGCTGGGGGAGGATACGAGCAGTACTTC
J: TRBJ2-7; D: NA; size: NA; V: TRBV6-6; CDR3: CASSIPPRDYEQYF; DNA: TGTGCCAGCAGCATCCCCCCACGAGACTACGAGCAGTACTTC
J: TRBJ2-7; D: TRBD1; size: NA; V: TRBV11-2; CDR3: CASSPFSTGGHEQYF; DNA: TGTGCCAGCAGTCCCTTCTCGACAGGGGGCCACGAGCAGTACTTC
J: TRBJ2-1; D: TRBD2; size: NA; V: TRBV12-5; CDR3: CASGISGRMYNEQFF; DNA: TGTGCTAGTGGTATTAGCGGGAGGATGTACAATGAGCAGTTCTTC
J: TRBJ1-5; D: TRBD1; size: NA; V: TRBV2; CDR3: CASSLTGFNQPQHF; DNA: TGTGCCAGCAGCCTGACAGGGTTCAATCAGCCCCAGCATTTT
J: TRBJ1-2; D: TRBD1; size: NA; V: TRBV7-2; CDR3: CASSPDRQGGYGYTF; DNA: TGTGCCAGCAGCCCAGATCGACAGGGAGGCTATGGCTACACCTTC
J: TRBJ1-2; D: NA; size: NA; V: TRBV11-2; CDR3: CASSPAPQGANYGYTF; DNA: TGTGCCAGCAGCCCGGCCCCTCAAGGAGCTAACTATGGCTACACCTTC
J: TRBJ1-1; D: TRBD1; size: NA; V: TRBV7-9; CDR3: CASSLTRDRAPEAFF; DNA: TGTGCCAGCAGCTTGACCCGGGACAGGGCCCCTGAAGCTTTCTTT
J: TRBJ1-1; D: NA; size: few; V: TRBV6-5; CDR3: CAIMTVRAFF; DNA: TGTGCCATAATGACAGTAAGAGCTTTCTTT
J: TRBJ1-2; D: NA; size: NA; V: TRBV7-2; CDR3: CASSLRGGVDYGYTF; DNA: TGTGCCAGCAGCTTAAGGGGGGGGGTCGACTATGGCTACACCTTC
J: TRBJ2-7; D: TRBD1; size: NA; V: TRBV7-9; CDR3: CASSYTGGHEQYF; DNA: TGTGCCAGCAGCTATACAGGGGGGCACGAGCAGTACTTC
J: TRBJ2-5; D: TRBD2; size: once; V: TRBV27; CDR3: CASSLVAGETQYF; DNA: TGTGCCAGCAGTTTGGTAGCGGGAGAGACCCAGTACTTC
J: TRBJ1-4; D: NA; size: NA; V: TRBV4-3; CDR3: CASSLEPTGKGEKLFF; DNA: TGCGCCAGCAGCCTGGAACCAACAGGGAAAGGTGAAAAACTGTTTTTT
J: TRBJ2-5; D: TRBD2; size: NA; V: TRBV30; CDR3: CAWSEGGRQETQYF; DNA: TGTGCCTGGAGTGAGGGAGGGAGGCAAGAGACCCAGTACTTC
J: TRBJ2-3; D: TRBD2; size: NA; V: TRBV6-1; CDR3: CASSEGVPGLAGVTDTQYF; DNA: TGTGCCAGCAGTGAAGGGGTTCCGGGGCTAGCGGGAGTCACAGATACGCAGTATTTT
J: TRBJ2-7; D: NA; size: once; V: TRBV19; CDR3: CASSIGREIYEQYF; DNA: TGTGCCAGTAGTATCGGACGGGAGATCTACGAGCAGTACTTC
J: TRBJ2-3; D: NA; size: NA; V: TRBV18; CDR3: CASSLSMAGQLSDTQYF; DNA: TGTGCCAGCTCACTCTCTATGGCGGGACAGTTATCCGATACGCAGTATTTT
J: TRBJ2-7; D: TRBD2; size: NA; V: TRBV2; CDR3: CASSTLGTRISSYEQYF; DNA: TGTGCCAGCAGTACACTGGGGACTAGGATTTCCTCCTACGAGCAGTACTTC
J: TRBJ2-7; D: NA; size: NA; V: TRBV9; CDR3: CASSASGGFGYEQYF; DNA: TGTGCCAGCAGCGCGAGTGGGGGGTTCGGGTACGAGCAGTACTTC
J: TRBJ1-1; D: TRBD1; size: NA; V: TRBV7-3; CDR3: CASSFTGGPGTEAFF; DNA: TGTGCCAGCAGCTTCACAGGGGGCCCGGGCACTGAAGCTTTCTTT
J: TRBJ1-5; D: TRBD1; size: NA; V: TRBV4-1; CDR3: CASSPSLLDRAIQINQPQHF; DNA: TGCGCCAGCAGTCCTTCCCTCCTGGACAGGGCGATCCAGATCAATCAGCCCCAGCATTTT
J: TRBJ1-1; D: NA; size: NA; V: TRBV18; CDR3: CASSLNTEAFF; DNA: TGTGCCAGCTCACTAAACACTGAAGCTTTCTTT